This TCR beta chain was recorded in a study of post-analysis software for immune sequencing data. This clonotype was seen only a few times. Its antigen is currently unknown. Study-level points and caveats: Patients used five TRBV segments, including TRBV5-6, TRBV5-1 and TRBV20-1, more often than controls.

Tagging with unique molecular identifiers was a feature of the TCR beta cDNA libraries. Via MiXCR, TCRdb re-called the PCR reads, giving one row per CDR3 protein. This sample has fewer than 850,000 distinct CDR3 sequences, with about 32% found just once. V was cut by 0 bases and J by 0 bases, with 12 bases left in between. This CDR3 has 15 amino acids. Per the germline V gene, CDR1 is DFQATT and CDR2 is SNEGSKA (reference sequence). The V gene is TRBV20-1, the J gene TRBJ2-7; TRBD1 is a possible D gene (6 bases). This receptor was obtained from a girl aged 10-17 years with multiple sclerosis. Sequenced sample: blood. CDR3 DNA: TGCAGTGCTAGAGAAGGGGGACGAACCTCCTACGAGCAGTACTTC. It translates to CSAREGGRTSYEQYF.